Following are 32 T cell receptor beta chains from one sample sequenced in a study of T cells in Graves' hyperthyroidism and ophthalmopathy. The TCR beta CDR3 regions underwent amplification using RNA transcripts as the source. First-round RT-PCR with HTBI primers amplified the TCR CDR3 region. TCRdb recomputed calls from the multiplex PCR reads with MiXCR, one row per CDR3 protein. The sample shows about 400,000 distinct CDR3 sequences, roughly 13% of them seen only once. Sequenced sample: blood. The receptor source for this set is a woman between 18 and 30 years old with Graves' hyperthyroidism.

The chain links TRBV19 to TRBJ2-1, with TRBD1 as a possible D gene (5 bases). Trimming stripped 5 bases from V and 4 bases from J, with 21 bases between. Germline V gene sequence: CDR1 LNHDA, CDR2 SQIVND (reference sequence). The CDR3 extends over 17 amino acids. As DNA, the CDR3 is TGTGCCAGTAGTGGGTCTCTAGGGGAAGGATTTTACAATGAGCAGTTCTTC. Translating it yields CASSGSLGEGFYNEQFF.

CDR3 in amino acids: CASSPVLPGQGRENTEAFF. The CDR3 DNA is TGTGCCAGCAGCCCAGTTCTTCCGGGACAGGGCAGAGAGAACACTGAAGCTTTCTTT. The rearrangement links TRBV11-2 to TRBJ1-1, with 9 bases lining up with TRBD1. This CDR3 spans 19 amino acids. V dropped 5 bases and J dropped 1; count of bases not matched to a gene: 17. The V gene's germline CDR1 is SGHAT and CDR2 FQNNGV.

This clonotype was detected many times. The chain couples TRBV20-1 to TRBJ2-3, with 9 bases aligning to TRBD1. Germline V lookup: CDR1 DFQATT, CDR2 SNEGSKA (reference sequence). V gave up 2 bases and J gave up 5 bases; unmatched junction bases: 8. The CDR3 covers 15 residues. The CDR3 sequence: CSARKTGGAGDTQYF. In DNA, the CDR3 is TGCAGTGCTAGAAAAACAGGGGGCGCAGGAGATACGCAGTATTTT.

In its sample, this clonotype was seen many times. The J gene is TRBJ1-3, the V gene TRBV18; 8 nucleotides match TRBD1. The CDR3 extends over 15 amino acids. Germline CDR1 KGHSH, CDR2 LQKENI. V was pared by 5 bases and J by 0 bases, with 3 bases of the junction left unmatched. The CDR3 coding sequence is TGTGCCAGCTCATCGACAGGGGCCTCTGGAAACACCATATATTTT. It encodes CASSSTGASGNTIYF.

This clonotype was seen at least ten times. This chain links TRBV4-1 with TRBJ2-7; 9 bases are shared with TRBD2. Trimming at V came to 3 bases and at J to 3 bases, leaving 12 bases not matched to a gene. CDR1 and CDR2 (germline): MGHRA, YSYEKL. The CDR3 contains 17 residues. CDR3: CASSHIVAWRGGYEQYF. The DNA of the CDR3 is TGCGCCAGCAGCCATATCGTCGCTTGGCGGGGGGGCTACGAGCAGTACTTC.

The table lists this clonotype with many counts. The chain links TRBV11-2 to TRBJ2-2; the D is unclear. This CDR3 is 14 amino acids long. Per germline, CDR1 SGHAT and CDR2 FQNNGV. V shed 5 bases and J shed 6 bases, with 13 bases lying between them. The CDR3, as DNA: TGTGCCAGCAGCCCGCGCCTGAATGCCGGGGAGCTGTTTTTT. This gives the protein CASSPRLNAGELFF.

This clonotype has a count of ten or more. The chain recombines TRBV28 with TRBJ1-6; D possibly corresponds to TRBD1 (5 bases). With 6 bases removed from V and 10 bases from J, the gap between germline ends came to 13 bases. CDR1 MDHEN and CDR2 SYDVKM come from the germline V gene. The CDR3 has 13 amino acids. The CDR3 protein is CASRLQVDSPLHF. The CDR3 DNA is TGTGCCAGCAGGTTACAGGTGGACTCACCCCTCCACTTT. Filled out from reference TRBV28 and TRBJ1-6, the complete variable domain reads DVKVTQSSRYLVKRTGEKVFLECVQDMDHENMFWYRQDPGLGLRLIYFSYDVKMKEKGDIPEGYSVSREKKERFSLILESASTNQTSMYLCASRLQVDSPLHFGNGTRLTVT.

This clonotype has at least ten counts. V usage is TRBV27 and J usage is TRBJ2-1; maybe TRBD2 (7 bases). Germline CDR1 and CDR2: MNHEY and SMNVEV (reference sequence). The CDR3 has 18 amino acids. The ends were cut back, 2 bases at V and 8 bases at J, with 25 bases in the middle. The CDR3: CASSLRGGVLAAMDEQFF. CDR3 sequence (DNA): TGTGCCAGCAGTTTAAGGGGGGGCGTGCTAGCGGCTATGGATGAGCAGTTCTTC.

The chain joins TRBV6-1 to TRBJ2-5; maybe TRBD2 (6 bases). Germline V gene lookup returns CDR1 MNHNS and CDR2 SASEGT. The CDR3 runs 14 residues. V was cut by 6 bases and J by 7 bases, with 18 bases left in between. The CDR3 is CASSPRGRRGTQYF. DNA for the CDR3: TGTGCCAGCAGCCCCCGAGGAAGGCGGGGGACCCAGTACTTC.

This clonotype was counted ten times or more. The CDR3 loop reads CATSRPTGRADTGELFF. The CDR3 nucleotides are TGTGCCACCAGCAGACCAACCGGGAGGGCCGATACCGGGGAGCTGTTTTTT. J is TRBJ2-2 and V is TRBV15; 8 bases are a match to TRBD2. Germline CDR1 is LNHNV and CDR2 is YYDKDF (reference sequence). J was trimmed by 5 bases and V by 2 bases; bases with no gene match: 10. The CDR3 length is 17 residues.

This clonotype was recorded a few times. The chain carries TRBV27 and TRBJ2-3; D unresolved. Per the germline V gene, CDR1 is MNHEY and CDR2 is SMNVEV (reference sequence). The length of the CDR3 is 11 residues. V was shortened by 6 bases and J by 6 bases, with 7 bases between the two germline ends. The CDR3 nucleotides read TGTGCCAGCAGCAATGGGGATACGCAGTATTTT. Translating it yields CASSNGDTQYF.

This clonotype was counted at least ten times. V is TRBV24-1 and J is TRBJ2-7, with 9 positions matching TRBD1. In germline, CDR1 is KGHDR, CDR2 SFDVKD. With V trimmed by 2 bases and J by 4 bases, 5 bases remained unmatched. The CDR3 has 15 residues. The CDR3 sequence: CATSDSGTGSYEQYF. In DNA form, the CDR3 reads TGTGCCACCAGTGATTCCGGGACAGGGTCTTACGAGCAGTACTTC.

There are many counts of this clonotype. The J gene is TRBJ2-5, the V gene TRBV6-1; D remains ambiguous. Trimming removed 5 bases at V and 5 bases at J, with 24 bases between. The CDR3 has 17 residues. Germline loops: CDR1 MNHNS, CDR2 SASEGT. The CDR3 region has the DNA TGTGCCAGCAGTCGCCCATACTTCCCCGGCGAAGGCGAGACCCAGTACTTC. Translated, it gives CASSRPYFPGEGETQYF.

This clonotype was seen many times. The chain joins TRBV12-3 or TRBV12-4 to TRBJ1-5; TRBD1 aligns across 9 bases. The CDR3 extends over 18 amino acids. Trimming cost V 5 bases and J 0 bases; bases outside gene matches: 11. In nucleotides, the CDR3 is TGTGCCAGCAGTCCGGTGACAGGGGGAGGGTATAGCAATCAGCCCCAGCATTTT. This sequence encodes CASSPVTGGGYSNQPQHF.

At least ten counts were recorded for this clonotype. This chain joins TRBV12-3 or TRBV12-4 and TRBJ2-1; maybe TRBD1 (5 bases). CDR3 size: 13 residues. V shed 6 bases and J shed 8 bases, with 14 bases lying between them. CDR3 protein: CASSLQETHEQFF. The CDR3 DNA reads as TGTGCCAGCAGCTTACAGGAGACCCATGAGCAGTTCTTC.

The chain uses TRBV5-1 and TRBJ2-6; D is unresolved. Per the germline V gene, CDR1 is SGHRS and CDR2 is YFSETQ. Trimming removed 0 bases from V and 0 bases from J, with 13 bases in between. This CDR3 contains 18 residues. The CDR3 DNA follows: TGCGCCAGCAGCTTGGAACAAAGCCAATTCTCTGGGGCCAACGTCCTGACTTTC. Protein sequence: CASSLEQSQFSGANVLTF.

This clonotype was found many times. This chain connects TRBV12-3 or TRBV12-4 to TRBJ2-3; a possible D gene is TRBD1 (5 bases). The CDR3 has 16 residues. Trimming took off 5 bases at V and 5 bases at J, with 20 bases between the two ends. CDR3 loop: CASSEMGPPIQDTQYF. The CDR3 DNA sequence: TGTGCCAGCAGTGAGATGGGGCCCCCGATCCAAGATACGCAGTATTTT.

This clonotype was seen at least ten times. The chain uses TRBV28 and TRBJ2-1; D unresolved. The V end was cut by 6 bases, the J end by 10 bases, with 13 bases between. In germline, CDR1 is MDHEN, CDR2 SYDVKM. The length of the CDR3 is 12 residues. The CDR3 is CASSFHAAEQFF. The CDR3 nucleotides read TGTGCCAGCAGCTTCCACGCAGCAGAGCAGTTCTTC.

The sample holds many counts of this clonotype. The chain carries TRBV20-1 and TRBJ2-3; TRBD2 agrees at 13 bases. This CDR3 contains 14 residues. CDR1 is DFQATT, CDR2 SNEGSKA, per germline (reference sequence). With 5 bases clipped from V and 4 bases from J, the junction kept 3 bases outside the gene matches. The CDR3 reads CSAQLAGGPDTQYF. The CDR3 nucleotides are TGCAGTGCTCAACTAGCGGGAGGGCCAGATACGCAGTATTTT.

This clonotype was picked up many times. V and J are TRBV6-2 or TRBV6-3 and TRBJ2-6; D gene uncertain. V dropped 4 bases and J dropped 0 bases, with 10 bases sitting between them. Looked up from germline, CDR1 is MNHEY and CDR2 is SVGEGT. This CDR3 region has 16 residues. The CDR3 nucleotides are TGTGCCAGCAGTTCCTCACACCGCTCTGGGGCCAACGTCCTGACTTTC. Its translation is CASSSSHRSGANVLTF.

Comments on this clonotype: A read error may produce the germline difference seen at one junction end. This chain joins TRBV9 and TRBJ1-1; D not certain. The CDR3 contains 14 residues. Per the germline V gene, CDR1 is SGDLS and CDR2 is YYNGEE. The CDR3 bases are TGTGCCAGCAGCCCCTATCTCGGATCCACTGAAGCTTCCTTT. It yields the protein CASSPYLGSTEASF.

Many counts were recorded for this clonotype. The V call is TRBV7-8, the J call TRBJ2-1; 7 positions match TRBD2. This CDR3 has 16 amino acids. From germline, CDR1 is SGHVS and CDR2 FQNEAQ. V was clipped by 1 base and J by 2 bases; unmatched bases: 5. As DNA, the CDR3 is TGTGCCAGCAGCTTAGACCGACTAGCCACCTACAATGAGCAGTTCTTC. This sequence encodes CASSLDRLATYNEQFF. The full variable domain, completed using reference TRBV7-8 and TRBJ2-1, is GAGVSQSPRYKVAKRGQDVALRCDPISGHVSLFWYQQALGQGPEFLTYFQNEAQLDKSGLPSDRFFAERPEGSVSTLKIQRTQQEDSAVYLCASSLDRLATYNEQFFGPGTRLTVL.

This clonotype was seen many times. The chain links TRBV10-3 to TRBJ2-3; D uncertain. CDR1 is ENHRY and CDR2 is SYGVKD in the germline V gene. The CDR3 runs to 14 residues. V was trimmed by 6 bases and J by 2 bases, leaving 12 bases between them. CDR3 nucleotides: TGTGCCATCAGGACGGAGATCTCCACAGATACGCAGTATTTT. The encoded protein is CAIRTEISTDTQYF.

This clonotype appeared many times. The CDR3 nucleotides are TGTGCCAGCAGCCCCTCGGGACAGGGCTCGACTATTGGCTATGGCTACACCTTC. This sequence encodes CASSPSGQGSTIGYGYTF. The gene calls are TRBV7-9 and TRBJ1-2; 9 bases align to TRBD1. Germline CDR1 is SEHNR and CDR2 is FQNEAQ (reference sequence). The V segment lost 5 bases and the J segment 4 bases; nucleotides outside the gene matches: 17. CDR3 size: 18 residues.

This clonotype was found many times. The chain carries TRBV20-1 and TRBJ2-1; 7 nucleotides line up with TRBD2. Germline V CDR1 and CDR2: DFQATT, SNEGSKA (reference sequence). V was clipped by 5 bases and J by 4 bases; unmatched bases: 11. The CDR3 loop spans 15 amino acids. The CDR3 loop reads CSAYRGTTDYNEQFF. The CDR3 bases are TGCAGTGCTTACCGCGGGACTACTGATTACAATGAGCAGTTCTTC.

This clonotype was observed at least ten times. The chain is built from TRBV29-1 and TRBJ2-5, with 7 bases that match TRBD2. CDR1 SQVTM and CDR2 ANQGSEA come from the germline V gene. Germline trimming cut 7 bases from V and 3 bases from J; bases unmatched to any gene: 8. The CDR3 runs 13 residues. Written as DNA, the CDR3 is TGCAGCGCTCCTGGCGCGGGAGAAGAGACCCAGTACTTC. Encoded protein: CSAPGAGEETQYF. Together with reference TRBV29-1 and TRBJ2-5, the CDR3 gives the full variable domain: SAVISQKPSRDICQRGTSLTIQCQVDSQVTMMFWYRQQPGQSLTLIATANQGSEATYESGFVIDKFPISRPNLTFSTLTVSNMSPEDSSIYLCSAPGAGEETQYFGPGTRLLVL.

Regarding this clonotype: This could be a read error, since a much larger clone is one nucleotide away. The genes are TRBV5-5 and TRBJ1-6; TRBD1 matches at 9 bases. Germline CDR1 reads SGHKS; CDR2 reads YYEKEE (reference sequence). The CDR3 totals 15 residues. The V and J ends lost 3 bases and 10 bases, in that order; junction bases with no gene match: 8. In DNA form, the CDR3 reads TGTGCCAGCAGCTCCCTGGACAGGGGCAACTCACCCCTCCACTTT. It translates to CASSSLDRGNSPLHF.

The genes are TRBV20-1 and TRBJ2-3, with 9 nucleotides matching TRBD1. Trimming removed 3 bases from V and 7 bases from J; junction bases left unmatched: 8. The CDR3 is made up of 14 amino acids. Germline V CDR1 and CDR2: DFQATT, SNEGSKA (reference sequence). Here the CDR3 reads CSASPGQGLNTQYF. As DNA, the CDR3 is TGCAGTGCTAGCCCGGGACAGGGCCTCAATACGCAGTATTTT.

The sample holds one count of this clonotype. A much larger clone differs by one base, so this may be a read error. The rearrangement links TRBV5-1 to TRBJ2-1, with 7 bases matching TRBD1. Germline V gene lookup returns CDR1 SGHRS and CDR2 YFSETQ. The CDR3 contains 16 residues. The CDR3 region has the DNA TGCGCCAGCAGCTCCCTCGGGACAGCTATCTACAATGAGCAGTCCTTC. Protein product: CASSSLGTAIYNEQSF.

This clonotype has a count of ten or more. The chain joins TRBV11-2 to TRBJ2-5; a weak D match, TRBD1 (6 bases). The CDR3 has 15 residues. From germline, CDR1 is SGHAT and CDR2 FQNNGV. Trimming took 8 bases from V and 0 from J, leaving 16 bases between them. CDR3 in DNA: TGTGCCAGCGGCGTAGGGGGAAGCTACCAAGAGACCCAGTACTTC. Protein: CASGVGGSYQETQYF.

This clonotype was detected ten times or more. The chain carries TRBV11-2 and TRBJ2-1, with 7 bases lining up with TRBD1. CDR1 SGHAT and CDR2 FQNNGV come from the germline V gene. The CDR3 spans 15 residues. V gave up 6 bases and J gave up 4 bases; unmatched junction bases: 9. DNA for the CDR3: TGTGCCAGCAGAACACCGGGACAGAAGTACAATGAGCAGTTCTTC. It is translated as CASRTPGQKYNEQFF.

This clonotype has a count of ten or more. The chain joins TRBV29-1 to TRBJ2-1, with 8 bases matching TRBD1. This CDR3 region has 12 residues. Germline V gene sequence: CDR1 SQVTM, CDR2 ANQGSEA. V lost 7 bases, J lost 3 bases, and 2 bases stayed unmatched. CDR3 protein: CSGTGNYNEQFF. The CDR3 region has the DNA TGCAGCGGGACAGGGAACTACAATGAGCAGTTCTTC.